These 21 T cell receptor beta chains were sequenced from one sample in a study of blood T cells in healthy people across ages. The use of a sample-barcoded 5' primer and a J-beta primer mix characterized a second PCR of about 7 to 12 cycles. TCRdb used MiXCR to reprocess the 5' RACE reads, holding one entry per CDR3 protein. The sample holds 550,000 to 700,000 distinct CDR3 sequences, 25% to 30% seen once. The specimen sequenced was blood. These receptors originate from an older woman in good health.

The chain has TRBV7-2 and TRBJ1-2, with D unclear. The CDR3 contains 16 residues. The germline gives CDR1 SGHTA, CDR2 FQGNSA. V was pared by 1 base and J by 2 bases, with 14 bases between. CDR3: CASSLVGGIPNYGYTF. The CDR3 DNA reads as TGTGCCAGCAGCTTAGTCGGCGGGATCCCGAACTATGGCTACACCTTC.

This clonotype was picked up one time. V and J are TRBV18 and TRBJ2-1; no reliable D call. This CDR3 is built from 15 residues. Trimming shortened V by 3 bases and J by 4 bases, and 13 bases separated the two germline ends. Germline V CDR1 and CDR2: KGHSH, LQKENI. DNA of the CDR3: TGTGCCAGCTCACCCCCACTTGATAATTACAATGAGCAGTTCTTC. Translating it yields CASSPPLDNYNEQFF.

This clonotype was counted at least ten times. V gene TRBV27 combines with J gene TRBJ1-4; D ambiguous. With 5 bases removed from V and 8 bases from J, the gap between germline ends came to 12 bases. Per germline, CDR1 MNHEY and CDR2 SMNVEV (reference sequence). CDR3 length equals 13 residues. The CDR3 sequence: CASSPLEGEKLFF. CDR3 DNA sequence: TGTGCCAGCAGTCCCCTGGAAGGGGAAAAACTGTTTTTT. The complete variable domain, with remaining parts taken from reference TRBV27 and TRBJ1-4, reads EAQVTQNPRYLITVTGKKLTVTCSQNMNHEYMSWYRQDPGLGLRQIYYSMNVEVTDKGDVPEGYKVSRKEKRNFPLILESPSPNQTSLYFCASSPLEGEKLFFGSGTQLSVL.

This clonotype appeared a few times. The chain employs TRBV2 and TRBJ2-5; D not certain. Trimming cost V 4 bases and J 7 bases, with 13 bases left between them. CDR1 is SNHLY and CDR2 is FYNNEI in the germline V gene. CDR3 length: 13 amino acids. CDR3: CASSGSMAGTQYF. The DNA of the CDR3 is TGTGCCAGCAGTGGAAGTATGGCCGGGACCCAGTACTTC. Complete variable domain (other parts from reference TRBV2 and TRBJ2-5): EPEVTQTPSHQVTQMGQEVILRCVPISNHLYFYWYRQILGQKVEFLVSFYNNEISEKSEIFDDQFSVERPDGSNFTLKIRSTKLEDSAMYFCASSGSMAGTQYFGPGTRLLVL.

The V call is TRBV5-1, the J call TRBJ1-2, with D uncertain. The CDR3 spans 13 residues. Germline CDR1 and CDR2: SGHRS and YFSETQ. Trimming took off 2 bases at V and 4 bases at J, with 9 bases between the two ends. The CDR3 here is CASSFGVSYGYTF. The CDR3 DNA sequence: TGCGCCAGCAGCTTTGGAGTTTCCTATGGCTACACCTTC.

The chain employs TRBV12-3 or TRBV12-4 and TRBJ1-2; unclear D gene. This CDR3 is 14 amino acids long. Trimming left V 3 bases short and J 4 bases short, with 12 bases between. Written as DNA, the CDR3 is TGTGCCAGCAGTTTCGGAGTCTTATTCTATGGCTACACCTTC. Amino acid sequence: CASSFGVLFYGYTF.

This clonotype was seen a single time. The chain has TRBV19 and TRBJ1-2; 11 positions agree with TRBD1. The CDR3 runs to 14 residues. Germline V gene lookup returns CDR1 LNHDA and CDR2 SQIVND (reference sequence). V dropped 8 bases and J dropped 3; count of bases not matched to a gene: 5. The CDR3: CASRGQGVYYGYTF. CDR3 nucleotide sequence: TGTGCCAGTCGGGGACAGGGGGTTTACTATGGCTACACCTTC. Full variable domain (outside the CDR3, taken from reference TRBV19 and TRBJ1-2): DGGITQSPKYLFRKEGQNVTLSCEQNLNHDAMYWYRQDPGQGLRLIYYSQIVNDFQKGDIAEGYSVSREKKESFPLTVTSAQKNPTAFYLCASRGQGVYYGYTFGSGTRLTVV.

The sample holds a few counts of this clonotype. V and J are TRBV7-2 and TRBJ1-3; D is undetermined. CDR1 and CDR2 from the germline V gene are SGHTA and FQGNSA. This CDR3 region has 14 residues. V shed 7 bases and J shed 1 base, with 11 bases lying between them. The CDR3 DNA reads as TGTGCCAGCACCCATGGTGGGTCTGGAAACACCATATATTTT. Amino acids: CASTHGGSGNTIYF.

In its sample, this clonotype was seen a few times. The chain carries TRBV7-2 and TRBJ2-2; TRBD2 matches 10 bases. V was pared by 2 bases and J by 6 bases, with 6 bases of the junction left unmatched. This CDR3 is built from 16 residues. In germline, CDR1 is SGHTA, CDR2 FQGNSA. CDR3 nucleotides: TGTGCCAGCAGCTTAATTGAGCGGGGGGGCCCCGGGGAGCTGTTTTTT. It translates to CASSLIERGGPGELFF.

This clonotype was recorded at least ten times. V is TRBV21-1 and J is TRBJ2-6; TRBD2 reflects the table's D call only, with no check against the DNA. TRBV21-1 has pseudogene status. The CDR3 length is 16 residues. The CDR3 region is CASSLRREFWANVLTF. The DNA of the CDR3 is TGTGCCAGCAGCCTGAGGAGGGAGTTCTGGGCCAACGTCCTGACTTTC.

The V call is TRBV4-3, the J call TRBJ2-3; D remains unclear. The CDR3 extends over 13 amino acids. CDR1 and CDR2 (germline): LGHNA, YSLEER. V was trimmed by 1 base and J by 10 bases, leaving 12 bases between them. DNA of the CDR3: TGCGCCAGCAGCCAAGTTTTGAAACACCCGCAGTATTTT. This translates into CASSQVLKHPQYF.

This chain connects TRBV19 to TRBJ1-1, with unresolved D. Germline V CDR1 and CDR2: LNHDA, SQIVND (reference sequence). This CDR3 comprises 12 residues. V was shortened by 9 bases and J by 1 base, with 9 bases between the two germline ends. In DNA, the CDR3 is TGTGCCAGCCTTGTGGGGAACACTGAAGCTTTCTTT. Its protein is CASLVGNTEAFF.

This clonotype appeared a few times. The chain is built from TRBV5-1 and TRBJ1-4, with D possibly matching TRBD1 (5 bases). This CDR3 comprises 19 residues. Germline V lookup: CDR1 SGHRS, CDR2 YFSETQ. Between the trimmed V and J ends, which lost 3 bases and 0 bases, there was a span of 21 bases. CDR3 DNA: TGCGCCAGCAGCTGGGATAGGGGATACGTACAAGCAACTAATGAAAAACTGTTTTTT. Its translation is CASSWDRGYVQATNEKLFF.

This chain connects TRBV12-3 or TRBV12-4 to TRBJ1-3; D unclear. V was pared by 7 bases and J by 0 bases, with 13 bases between. The CDR3 runs 15 residues. CDR3 DNA sequence: TGTGCCAGCACCCTGGACTGGAGCTCTGGAAACACCATATATTTT. This encodes CASTLDWSSGNTIYF.

The chain joins TRBV5-1 to TRBJ2-5, with D possibly TRBD2 on 6 matching bases. This CDR3 contains 14 residues. The germline V gene encodes CDR1 SGHRS and CDR2 YFSETQ. V lost 7 bases to trimming and J lost 5 bases, with 18 bases between them. The CDR3 sequence: CASLEGRMGETQYF. CDR3 DNA: TGCGCCAGCCTGGAGGGCAGGATGGGGGAGACCCAGTACTTC.

This clonotype was counted a single time. The chain couples TRBV5-1 to TRBJ1-1; D is unclear. The germline gives CDR1 SGHRS, CDR2 YFSETQ. The CDR3 is 13 amino acids. Trimming removed 10 bases from V and 0 bases from J, with 13 bases in between. Here the CDR3 DNA reads TGCGCCTCGGCGGGTCAGGTGAACACTGAAGCTTTCTTT. This sequence encodes CASAGQVNTEAFF.

This sequence joins TRBV4-2 and TRBJ1-1; no firm D call. V shed 6 bases and J shed 7 bases, with 12 bases lying between them. CDR3 size: 12 residues. Per the germline V gene, CDR1 is LGHNA and CDR2 is YNFKEQ. The CDR3: CASRSIGSEAFF. The CDR3 DNA follows: TGTGCCAGCAGAAGCATTGGTAGTGAAGCTTTCTTT.

This clonotype was counted many times. This chain uses TRBV7-2 with TRBJ2-4; perhaps TRBD2 as D (6 bases). Germline V CDR1 and CDR2: SGHTA, FQGNSA. Trimming left V 5 bases short and J 1 base short, with 18 bases between. CDR3 length: 17 amino acids. The CDR3 DNA is TGTGCCAGCAGCCTAGAGTCGGCGGAGGGGGCCAAAAACATTCAGTACTTC. This sequence encodes CASSLESAEGAKNIQYF.

This clonotype has more than one count but fewer than ten. The rearrangement uses TRBV5-1 and TRBJ2-3; no clear D gene. The germline CDR1 and CDR2 sequences are SGHRS and YFSETQ. Trimming removed 2 bases from V and 0 bases from J, with 10 bases in between. The CDR3 length is 15 residues. CDR3 bases: TGCGCCAGCAGCTTCTTTTCCCCTAGCACAGATACGCAGTATTTT. Translating it yields CASSFFSPSTDTQYF.

This clonotype was detected a few times. The V call is TRBV10-3, the J call TRBJ2-1; 14 bases agree with TRBD2. Trimming removed 6 bases from V and 6 bases from J; junction bases left unmatched: 4. Germline CDR1 is ENHRY and CDR2 is SYGVKD. The CDR3 has 15 amino acids. The CDR3 region is CAISAGLAGVNEQFF. CDR3 in DNA: TGTGCCATCAGCGCGGGACTAGCGGGGGTCAATGAGCAGTTCTTC.

The chain combines TRBV7-2 with TRBJ1-1; D remains ambiguous. The V and J ends lost 5 bases and 7 bases respectively, with 14 bases between them. The CDR3 length is 13 residues. CDR1 and CDR2 from the germline V gene are SGHTA and FQGNSA. CDR3 region: CASSQGRDIEAFF. The CDR3 DNA sequence: TGTGCCAGCAGCCAAGGGAGGGATATTGAAGCTTTCTTT.